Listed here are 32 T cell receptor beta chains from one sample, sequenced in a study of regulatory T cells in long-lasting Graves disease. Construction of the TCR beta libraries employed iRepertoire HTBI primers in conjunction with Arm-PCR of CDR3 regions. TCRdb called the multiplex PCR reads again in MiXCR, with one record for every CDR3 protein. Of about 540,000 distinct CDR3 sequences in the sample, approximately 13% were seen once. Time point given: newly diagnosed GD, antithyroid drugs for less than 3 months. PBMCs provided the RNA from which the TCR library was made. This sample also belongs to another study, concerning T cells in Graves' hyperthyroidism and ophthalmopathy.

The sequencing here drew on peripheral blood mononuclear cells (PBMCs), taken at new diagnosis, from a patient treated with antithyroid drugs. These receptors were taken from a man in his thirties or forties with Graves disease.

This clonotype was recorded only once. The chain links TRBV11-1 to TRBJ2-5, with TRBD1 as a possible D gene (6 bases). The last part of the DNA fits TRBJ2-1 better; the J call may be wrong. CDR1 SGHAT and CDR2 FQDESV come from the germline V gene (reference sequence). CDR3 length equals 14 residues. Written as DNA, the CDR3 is TGTGCCAGCAGCTTTGGTCCAGGGGACAATGAGCAGTTCTTC. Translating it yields CASSFGPGDNEQFF.

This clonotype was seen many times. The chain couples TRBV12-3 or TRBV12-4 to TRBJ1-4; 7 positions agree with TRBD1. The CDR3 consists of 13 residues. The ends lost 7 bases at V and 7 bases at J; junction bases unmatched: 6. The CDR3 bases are TGTGCCAGCACGGAGCAGGGGGGTGAAAAACTGTTTTTT. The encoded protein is CASTEQGGEKLFF.

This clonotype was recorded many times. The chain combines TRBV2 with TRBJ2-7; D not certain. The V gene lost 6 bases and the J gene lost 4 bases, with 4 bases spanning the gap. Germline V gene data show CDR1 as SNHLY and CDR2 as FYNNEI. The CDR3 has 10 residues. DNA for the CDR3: TGTGCCAGCAGAAATTACGAGCAGTACTTC. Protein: CASRNYEQYF.

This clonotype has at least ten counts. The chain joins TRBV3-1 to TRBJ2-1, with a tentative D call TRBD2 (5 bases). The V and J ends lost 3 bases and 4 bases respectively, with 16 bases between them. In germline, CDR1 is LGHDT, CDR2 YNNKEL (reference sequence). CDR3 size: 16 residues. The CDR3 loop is CASSQGLARRYNEQFF. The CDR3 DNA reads TGTGCCAGCAGCCAGGGTCTAGCCCGGAGATACAATGAGCAGTTCTTC.

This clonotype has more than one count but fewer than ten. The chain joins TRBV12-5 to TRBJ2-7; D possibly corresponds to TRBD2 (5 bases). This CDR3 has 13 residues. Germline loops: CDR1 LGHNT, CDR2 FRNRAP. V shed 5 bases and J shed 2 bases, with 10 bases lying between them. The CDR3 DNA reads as TGTGCTAGTGGTGACTATTCCCCCTACGAGCAGTACTTC. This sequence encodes CASGDYSPYEQYF.

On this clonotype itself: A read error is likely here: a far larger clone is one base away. The chain's CDR3 is CASSKGLAGGEQYF. The CDR3 DNA is TGTGCCAGCAGTAAGGGGCTAGCGGGAGGCGAGCAGTACTTC. The chain employs TRBV6-1 and TRBJ2-7; 11 nucleotides match TRBD2. Germline assignment: CDR1 MNHNS and CDR2 SASEGT. The CDR3 runs to 14 residues. V dropped 5 bases and J dropped 6; count of bases not matched to a gene: 6.

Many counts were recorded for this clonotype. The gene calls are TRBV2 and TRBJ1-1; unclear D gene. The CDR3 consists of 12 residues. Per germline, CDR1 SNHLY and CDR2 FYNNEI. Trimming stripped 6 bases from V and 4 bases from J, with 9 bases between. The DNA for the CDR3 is TGTGCCAGCAGAGGGATGGGCACTGAAGCTTTCTTT. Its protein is CASRGMGTEAFF.

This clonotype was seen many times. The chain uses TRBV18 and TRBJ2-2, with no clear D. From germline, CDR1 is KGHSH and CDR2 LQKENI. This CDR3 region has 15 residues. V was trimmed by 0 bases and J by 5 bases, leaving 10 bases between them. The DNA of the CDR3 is TGTGCCAGCTCACCACCGTTGACTCGGACCGGGGAGCTGTTTTTT. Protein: CASSPPLTRTGELFF.

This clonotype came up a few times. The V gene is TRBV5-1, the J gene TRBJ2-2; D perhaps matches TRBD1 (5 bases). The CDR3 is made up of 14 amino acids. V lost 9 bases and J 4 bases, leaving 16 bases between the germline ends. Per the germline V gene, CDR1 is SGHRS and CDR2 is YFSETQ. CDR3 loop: CAIDVRVVTGELFF. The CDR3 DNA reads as TGCGCCATCGACGTCAGGGTGGTCACCGGGGAGCTGTTTTTT. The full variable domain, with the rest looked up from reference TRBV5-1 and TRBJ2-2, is KAGVTQTPRYLIKTRGQQVTLSCSPISGHRSVSWYQQTPGQGLQFLFEYFSETQRNKGNFPGRFSGRQFSNSRSEMNVSTLELGDSALYLCAIDVRVVTGELFFGEGSRLTVL.

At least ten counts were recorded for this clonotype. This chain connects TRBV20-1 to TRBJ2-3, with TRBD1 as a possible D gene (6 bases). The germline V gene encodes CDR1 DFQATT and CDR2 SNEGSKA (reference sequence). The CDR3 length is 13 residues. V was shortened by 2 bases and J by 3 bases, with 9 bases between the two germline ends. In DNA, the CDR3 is TGCAGTGCTAGACAGGGGTGGACAGATACGCAGTATTTT. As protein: CSARQGWTDTQYF.

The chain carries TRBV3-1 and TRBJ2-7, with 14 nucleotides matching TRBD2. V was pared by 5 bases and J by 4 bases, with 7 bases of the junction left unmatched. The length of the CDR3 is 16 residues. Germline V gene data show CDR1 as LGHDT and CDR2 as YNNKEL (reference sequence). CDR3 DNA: TGTGCCAGCAGCTCGGGACTAGCGGGAGTATTGTACGAGCAGTACTTC. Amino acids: CASSSGLAGVLYEQYF.

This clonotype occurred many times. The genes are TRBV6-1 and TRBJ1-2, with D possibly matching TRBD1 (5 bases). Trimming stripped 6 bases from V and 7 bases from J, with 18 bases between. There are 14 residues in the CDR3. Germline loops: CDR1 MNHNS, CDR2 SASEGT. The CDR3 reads CASSALGVASGYTF. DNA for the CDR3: TGTGCCAGCAGCGCCCTGGGGGTGGCAAGTGGCTACACCTTC.

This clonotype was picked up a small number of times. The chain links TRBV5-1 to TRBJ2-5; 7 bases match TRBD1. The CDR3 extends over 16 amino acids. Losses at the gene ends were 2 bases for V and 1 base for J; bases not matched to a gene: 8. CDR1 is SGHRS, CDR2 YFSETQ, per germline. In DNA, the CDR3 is TGCGCCAGCAGCTTCTACACAGGGGCGCCCCAAGAGACCCAGTACTTC. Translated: CASSFYTGAPQETQYF.

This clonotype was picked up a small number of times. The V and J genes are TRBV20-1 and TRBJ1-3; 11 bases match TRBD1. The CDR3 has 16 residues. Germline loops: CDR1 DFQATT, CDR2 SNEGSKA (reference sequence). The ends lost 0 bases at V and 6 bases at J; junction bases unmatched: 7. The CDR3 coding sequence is TGCAGTGCTAGAGATCTCGGACAGGGGGCGGTAAACACCATATATTTT. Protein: CSARDLGQGAVNTIYF.

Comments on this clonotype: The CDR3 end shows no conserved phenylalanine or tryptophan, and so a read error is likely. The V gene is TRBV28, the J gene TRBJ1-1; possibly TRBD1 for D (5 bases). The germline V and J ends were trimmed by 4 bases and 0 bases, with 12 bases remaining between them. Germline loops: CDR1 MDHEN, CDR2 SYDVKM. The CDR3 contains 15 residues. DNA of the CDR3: TGTGCCAGCAGTTCGCGGGGCCCCTTGAACACTGAAGCTTTCCTT. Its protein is CASSSRGPLNTEAFL.

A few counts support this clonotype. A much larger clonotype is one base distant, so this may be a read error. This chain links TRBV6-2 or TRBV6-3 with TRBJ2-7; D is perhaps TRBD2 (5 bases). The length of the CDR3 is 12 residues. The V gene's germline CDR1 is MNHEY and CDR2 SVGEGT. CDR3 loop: CAHSGNTYEQYF. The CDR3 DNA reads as TGTGCTCATTCCGGGAACACCTACGAGCAGTACTTC.

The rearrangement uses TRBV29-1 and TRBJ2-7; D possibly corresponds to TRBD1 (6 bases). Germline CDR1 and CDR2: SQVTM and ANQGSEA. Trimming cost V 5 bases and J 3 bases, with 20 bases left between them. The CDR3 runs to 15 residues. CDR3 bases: TGCAGCGTTAGACCCCGGGACATCGGGCTCTACGAGCAGTACTTC. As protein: CSVRPRDIGLYEQYF.

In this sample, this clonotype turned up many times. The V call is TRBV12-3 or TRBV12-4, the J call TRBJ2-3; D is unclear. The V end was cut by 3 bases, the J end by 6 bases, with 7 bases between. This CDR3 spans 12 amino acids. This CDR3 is CASSFTRDTQYF. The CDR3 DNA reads TGTGCCAGCAGTTTCACGAGGGATACGCAGTATTTT.

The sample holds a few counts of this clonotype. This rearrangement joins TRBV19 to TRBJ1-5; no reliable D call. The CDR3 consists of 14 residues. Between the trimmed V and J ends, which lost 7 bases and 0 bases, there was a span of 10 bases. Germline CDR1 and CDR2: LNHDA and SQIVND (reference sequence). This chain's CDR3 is CASTRSNSNQPQHF. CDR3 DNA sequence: TGTGCCAGTACCCGCTCGAATAGCAATCAGCCCCAGCATTTT.

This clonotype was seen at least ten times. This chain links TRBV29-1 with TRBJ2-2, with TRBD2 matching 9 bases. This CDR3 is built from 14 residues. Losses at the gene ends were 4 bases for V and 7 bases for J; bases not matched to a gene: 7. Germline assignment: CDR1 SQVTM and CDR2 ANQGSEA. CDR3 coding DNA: TGCAGCGTTGCGGCTAGCGGGATCATCGGGGAGCTGTTTTTT. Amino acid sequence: CSVAASGIIGELFF.

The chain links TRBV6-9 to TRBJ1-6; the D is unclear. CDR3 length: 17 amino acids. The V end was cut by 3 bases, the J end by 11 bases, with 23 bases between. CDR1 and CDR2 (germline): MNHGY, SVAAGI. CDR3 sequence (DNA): TGTGCCAGCAGTTACCCTCCCACCCGTTATGGGTCGGCACCCCTCCACTTT. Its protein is CASSYPPTRYGSAPLHF.

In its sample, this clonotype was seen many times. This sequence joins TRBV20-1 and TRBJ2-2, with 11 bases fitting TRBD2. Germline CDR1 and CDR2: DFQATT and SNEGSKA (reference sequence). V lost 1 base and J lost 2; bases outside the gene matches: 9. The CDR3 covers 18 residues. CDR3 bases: TGCAGTGCTAGAGCCCTAGCGGGAGGCCGGGCAAACACCGGGGAGCTGTTTTTT. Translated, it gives CSARALAGGRANTGELFF.

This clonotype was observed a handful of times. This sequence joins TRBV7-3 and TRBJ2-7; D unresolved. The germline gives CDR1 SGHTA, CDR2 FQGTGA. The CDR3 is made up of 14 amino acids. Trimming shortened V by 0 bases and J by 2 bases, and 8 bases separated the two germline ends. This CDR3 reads CASSLTHRPYEQYF. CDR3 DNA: TGTGCCAGCAGCTTAACTCACAGACCCTACGAGCAGTACTTC. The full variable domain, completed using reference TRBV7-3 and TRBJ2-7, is GAGVSQTPSNKVTEKGKYVELRCDPISGHTALYWYRQSLGQGPEFLIYFQGTGAADDSGLPNDRFFAVRPEGSVSTLKIQRTERGDSAVYLCASSLTHRPYEQYFGPGTRLTVT.

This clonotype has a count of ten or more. The CDR3 DNA reads TGTGCCAGCAGCAACCGACAGGGGGGCGGCACTGAAGCTTTCTTT. This sequence encodes CASSNRQGGGTEAFF. This rearrangement joins TRBV5-5 to TRBJ1-1; TRBD1 matches 9 bases. Germline V lookup: CDR1 SGHKS, CDR2 YYEKEE (reference sequence). After removal of 4 bases from V and 4 bases from J, the junction contained 8 bases not matched to a gene. The CDR3 runs 15 residues.

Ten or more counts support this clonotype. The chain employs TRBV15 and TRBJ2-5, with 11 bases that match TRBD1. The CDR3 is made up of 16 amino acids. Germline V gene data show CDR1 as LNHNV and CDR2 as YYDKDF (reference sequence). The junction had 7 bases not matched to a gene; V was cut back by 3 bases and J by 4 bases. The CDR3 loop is CATSSETGTGGETQYF. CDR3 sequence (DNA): TGTGCCACCAGCAGCGAGACCGGGACAGGGGGAGAGACCCAGTACTTC.

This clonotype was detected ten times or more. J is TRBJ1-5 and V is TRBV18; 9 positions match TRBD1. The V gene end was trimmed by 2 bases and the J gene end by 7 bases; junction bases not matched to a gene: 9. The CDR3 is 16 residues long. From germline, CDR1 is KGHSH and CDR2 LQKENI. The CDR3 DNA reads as TGTGCCAGCTCACCAGTGGGACAGGGCAGCGGGCAGCCCCAGCATTTT. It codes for CASSPVGQGSGQPQHF.

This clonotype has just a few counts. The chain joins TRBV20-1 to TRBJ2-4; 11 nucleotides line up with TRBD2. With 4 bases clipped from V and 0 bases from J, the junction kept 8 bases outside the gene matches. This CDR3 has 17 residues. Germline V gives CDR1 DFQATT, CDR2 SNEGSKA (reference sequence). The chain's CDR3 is CSATLAGAKLAKNIQYF. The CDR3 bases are TGCAGTGCTACACTAGCGGGGGCCAAACTAGCCAAAAACATTCAGTACTTC.

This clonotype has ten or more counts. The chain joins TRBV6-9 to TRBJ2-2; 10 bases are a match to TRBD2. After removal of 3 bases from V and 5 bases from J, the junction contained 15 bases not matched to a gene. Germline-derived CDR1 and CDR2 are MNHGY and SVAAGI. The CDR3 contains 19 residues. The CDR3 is CASSYLSLAGEIGTGELFF. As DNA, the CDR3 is TGTGCCAGCAGTTACTTGAGCCTAGCGGGAGAGATAGGGACCGGGGAGCTGTTTTTT.

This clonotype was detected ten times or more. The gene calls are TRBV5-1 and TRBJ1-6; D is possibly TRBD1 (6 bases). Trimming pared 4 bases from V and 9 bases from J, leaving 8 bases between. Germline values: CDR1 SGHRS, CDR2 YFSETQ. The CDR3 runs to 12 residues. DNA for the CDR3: TGCGCCAGCAGCCTCAGGGGTTCACCCCTCCACTTT. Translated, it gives CASSLRGSPLHF.

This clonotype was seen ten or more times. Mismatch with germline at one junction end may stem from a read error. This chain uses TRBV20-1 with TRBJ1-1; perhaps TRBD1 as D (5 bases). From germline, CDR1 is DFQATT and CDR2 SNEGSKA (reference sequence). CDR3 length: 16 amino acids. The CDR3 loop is CSARAYGAGPNTEAFF. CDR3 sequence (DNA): TGCAGTGCCAGAGCATACGGGGCGGGACCAAACACTGAAGCTTTCTTT.

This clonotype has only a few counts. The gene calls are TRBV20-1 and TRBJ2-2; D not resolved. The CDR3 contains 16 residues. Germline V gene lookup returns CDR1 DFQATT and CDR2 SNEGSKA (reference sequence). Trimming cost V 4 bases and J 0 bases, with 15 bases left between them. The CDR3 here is CSANPLRLSNTGELFF. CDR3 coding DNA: TGCAGTGCTAACCCGTTGAGGCTCTCGAACACCGGGGAGCTGTTTTTT.

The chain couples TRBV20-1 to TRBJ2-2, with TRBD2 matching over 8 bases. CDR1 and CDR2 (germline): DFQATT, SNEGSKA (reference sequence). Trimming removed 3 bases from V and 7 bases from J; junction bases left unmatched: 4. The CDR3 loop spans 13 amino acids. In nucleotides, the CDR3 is TGCAGTGCTAGTTCACTAGCGGACGGGGAGCTGTTTTTT. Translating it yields CSASSLADGELFF.